This T cell receptor (beta chain) was found in a study of graft-versus-host responses after intestinal transplantation. Study-wide context: Recipients had multivisceral, liver-intestinal, or isolated intestinal transplants.

The protocol was immunoSEQ multiplex PCR, while the TCRdb copy is restricted to in-frame clones and leaves out a portion. This table has 45,000 to 50,000 clones, 80% to 95% appearing once. A remark on this clone: Antigen specificity is unknown.

The germline gives CDR1 SGHDT, CDR2 YYEEEE. V dropped 2 bases and J dropped 11 bases, with 11 bases sitting between them. CDR3 length: 11 residues. Study-wide results and caveats: Detected in recipient marrow were GvH clones, some of which were first observed in ileum or blood.

The TCR comes from a human donor who was the organ donor for an intestinal transplant. The source was unstimulated CD4+ T cells sorted from spleen or lymph node cells, collected before transplant. The chain links TRBV5-6 to TRBJ2-7; D possibly corresponds to TRBD2 (5 bases). The CDR3 DNA is TGTGCCAGCAGCTTTTCCGGGGTGAAGTACTTC. Its protein is CASSFSGVKYF. Full variable domain (remainder filled in from reference TRBV5-6 and TRBJ2-7): DAGVTQSPTHLIKTRGQQVTLRCSPKSGHDTVSWYQQALGQGPQFIFQYYEEEERQRGNFPDRFSGHQFPNYSSELNVNALLLGDSALYLCASSFSGVKYFGPGTRLTVT.